The present entry profiles one T cell receptor beta chain with its context. In the authors' methods: Reference gene primer amplification gave estimated nucleated cell counts. Only in-frame clones appear in the TCRdb table, and some are missing; sequencing was by immunoSEQ multiplex PCR. V, J and clone size are taken as reported in that table, and D and trimming were inferred from the DNA itself. This sample carries a few hundred thousand clones, 91% of them seen once, and the ten largest clones take approximately 2.5%. These data belong to a study of blood T cell repertoires in COVID-19. Germline lookup yields CDR1 LGHNA and CDR2 YNFKEQ. The CDR3 is 14 residues long. With 1 base removed from V and 5 bases from J, the gap between germline ends came to 9 bases.

This rearrangement joins TRBV4-2 to TRBJ2-1; a possible D gene is TRBD2 (6 bases). The sequence was collected from a person between 18 and 35 years old with COVID-19, enrolled during active disease. The sequencing input was peripheral blood. This chain's CDR3 is CASSQVGGDNEQFF. As DNA, the CDR3 is TGTGCCAGCAGCCAAGTCGGGGGAGACAATGAGCAGTTCTTC.